Each of the 26 T cell receptor beta chains below was sequenced from the same sample in a study of cytomegalovirus exposure and HLA in healthy donors. PCR used 60 Vbeta primers and 13 Jbeta primers. Measured with immunoSEQ multiplex PCR; TCRdb has only the in-frame clones, and not every one. This table has 150,000 to 200,000 clones, about three quarters appearing once. The sequencing sample was made of PBMCs. Every receptor here comes from a man aged 35 to 55 in good health and CMV-seropositive.

The chain uses TRBV7-8 and TRBJ2-5; no clear D. V lost 4 bases, J lost 7 bases, and 10 bases lay in between. The CDR3 has 12 residues. CDR1 is SGHVS and CDR2 is FQNEAQ in the germline V gene. The CDR3 here is CASSSQTGTQYF. In nucleotides, the CDR3 is TGTGCCAGCAGCTCCCAGACGGGGACCCAGTACTTC.

This clone was seen a handful of times. The rearrangement links TRBV5-1 to TRBJ2-7, with 8 bases lining up with TRBD2. Per the germline V gene, CDR1 is SGHRS and CDR2 is YFSETQ. V lost 2 bases and J lost 2; bases outside the gene matches: 3. The CDR3 is 14 residues long. CDR3 DNA: TGCGCCAGCAGCTTAACGACTAGCGCCTACGAGCAGTACTTC. It codes for CASSLTTSAYEQYF.

This clone has only a few counts. V gene TRBV7-9 combines with J gene TRBJ2-2, with TRBD1 as a possible D gene (5 bases). V was cut by 5 bases and J by 5 bases, with 15 bases left in between. The CDR3 contains 15 residues. Germline V gives CDR1 SEHNR, CDR2 FQNEAQ (reference sequence). CDR3 loop: CASSIDRPDTGELFF. The CDR3 DNA is TGTGCCAGCAGCATCGACAGACCCGATACCGGGGAGCTGTTTTTT.

This chain joins TRBV12-5 and TRBJ1-1, with unresolved D. This CDR3 has 12 amino acids. Germline V lookup: CDR1 LGHNT, CDR2 FRNRAP. The V and J ends lost 3 bases and 5 bases respectively, with 7 bases between them. The CDR3 is CASGFRTTEAFF. The CDR3 nucleotides are TGTGCTAGTGGTTTCCGGACTACTGAAGCTTTCTTT.

V usage is TRBV4-1 and J usage is TRBJ1-4; TRBD1 is a possible D gene (6 bases). Germline V gives CDR1 MGHRA, CDR2 YSYEKL. Trimming left V 0 bases short and J 7 bases short, with 12 bases between. The CDR3 is 15 amino acids. The CDR3 coding sequence is TGCGCCAGCAGCCAAGAAAGCCAGGGGTTTGAAAAACTGTTTTTT. Protein: CASSQESQGFEKLFF.

The chain uses TRBV9 and TRBJ2-1, with a weak D call TRBD2 (6 bases). This CDR3 spans 19 amino acids. V lost 3 bases and J 0 bases, leaving 22 bases between the germline ends. The germline gives CDR1 SGDLS, CDR2 YYNGEE. The CDR3 nucleotides read TGTGCCAGCAGCGCCAGTATAGCGGAGGCCCTAGGCTCCTACAATGAGCAGTTCTTC. Residues: CASSASIAEALGSYNEQFF.

This sequence joins TRBV5-1 and TRBJ1-1; 9 nucleotides line up with TRBD1. CDR1 is SGHRS and CDR2 is YFSETQ in the germline V gene. There are 16 residues in the CDR3. Germline trimming cut 0 bases from V and 6 bases from J; bases unmatched to any gene: 9. CDR3 bases: TGCGCCAGCAGCTTGGGGGCGGGACAGGGAATCGCTGAAGCTTTCTTT. The encoded protein is CASSLGAGQGIAEAFF.

The rearrangement links TRBV5-1 to TRBJ1-2, with D maybe TRBD1 (6 bases). Trimming cost V 4 bases and J 5 bases, with 9 bases left between them. CDR3 length: 12 residues. Germline assignment: CDR1 SGHRS and CDR2 YFSETQ. The CDR3 is CASSGTTYGYTF. Here the CDR3 DNA reads TGCGCCAGCAGCGGGACAACATATGGCTACACCTTC.

This rearrangement joins TRBV20-1 to TRBJ2-3; the D gene is possibly TRBD2 (5 bases). Germline CDR1 and CDR2: DFQATT and SNEGSKA (reference sequence). Trimming removed 4 bases at V and 10 bases at J, with 12 bases between. This CDR3 spans 11 amino acids. The CDR3 loop reads CSATLSGPQYF. The CDR3 DNA follows: TGCAGTGCTACGCTGAGCGGTCCGCAGTATTTT.

This sequence joins TRBV6-5 and TRBJ1-5; a weak D match, TRBD1 (5 bases). Germline CDR1 MNHEY, CDR2 SVGAGI. The CDR3 covers 15 residues. The germline V and J ends were trimmed by 0 bases and 3 bases, with 9 bases remaining between them. The chain's CDR3 is CASSYSGGNNQPQHF. CDR3 nucleotide sequence: TGTGCCAGCAGTTACTCGGGGGGAAACAATCAGCCCCAGCATTTT.

The chain combines TRBV7-9 with TRBJ2-7, with D tentatively TRBD1 (6 bases). The CDR3 loop spans 15 amino acids. V gave up 1 base and J gave up 3 bases, with 13 bases separating them. CDR1 is SEHNR and CDR2 is FQNEAQ in the germline V gene (reference sequence). CDR3: CASSLVAGANYEQYF. The CDR3 region has the DNA TGTGCCAGCAGCTTAGTCGCAGGGGCGAACTACGAGCAGTACTTC.

This clone appeared once. The CDR3 DNA is TGTGCCAGCAGTTCTTCCCAGACAGGGGCCCACGAGCAGTACTTC. Translating it yields CASSSSQTGAHEQYF. The J gene is TRBJ2-7, the V gene TRBV27; 8 bases fit TRBD1. V was pared by 4 bases and J by 5 bases, with 10 bases of the junction left unmatched. CDR1 is MNHEY and CDR2 is SMNVEV in the germline V gene (reference sequence). The CDR3 sequence is 15 residues long.

J is TRBJ2-7 and V is TRBV18; TRBD2 matches 8 bases. The CDR3 is made up of 15 amino acids. V lost 6 bases and J lost 5; bases outside the gene matches: 12. CDR1 is KGHSH, CDR2 LQKENI, per germline. As DNA, the CDR3 is TGTGCCAGCTCTCCCGGACTAGCCGTATTTAACGAGCAGTACTTC. Amino acids: CASSPGLAVFNEQYF.

The genes are TRBV5-4 and TRBJ2-5, with D maybe TRBD1 (6 bases). CDR1 is SGHNT, CDR2 YYREEE, per germline (reference sequence). The CDR3 consists of 14 residues. Trimming stripped 5 bases from V and 3 bases from J, with 14 bases between. CDR3 loop: CASRQQGVEETQYF. Written as DNA, the CDR3 is TGTGCCAGCAGGCAACAGGGAGTTGAAGAGACCCAGTACTTC. Supplemented by reference TRBV5-4 and TRBJ2-5, the full variable domain reads ETGVTQSPTHLIKTRGQQVTLRCSSQSGHNTVSWYQQALGQGPQFIFQYYREEENGRGNFPPRFSGLQFPNYSSELNVNALELDDSALYLCASRQQGVEETQYFGPGTRLLVL.

CDR3 sequence (DNA): TGTGCCAGCAGCTTAGTACTAGCGGGAGATCAGTTCTTC. Its protein product is CASSLVLAGDQFF. The chain links TRBV11-2 to TRBJ2-1, with TRBD2 matching 11 bases. With 1 base clipped from V and 13 bases from J, the junction kept 3 bases outside the gene matches. Germline CDR1 and CDR2: SGHAT and FQNNGV. CDR3 length equals 13 residues.

The chain employs TRBV6-1 and TRBJ2-6; D is unresolved. Per germline, CDR1 MNHNS and CDR2 SASEGT. Trimming shortened V by 2 bases and J by 0 bases, and 11 bases separated the two germline ends. This CDR3 has 17 residues. The CDR3: CASSEPGSHSGANVLTF. The CDR3 DNA reads as TGTGCCAGCAGTGAACCGGGTTCTCACTCTGGGGCCAACGTCCTGACTTTC.

The chain combines TRBV27 with TRBJ2-7; 12 bases are a match to TRBD2. With V trimmed by 0 bases and J by 5 bases, 2 bases remained unmatched. The CDR3 consists of 15 residues. Germline-derived CDR1 and CDR2 are MNHEY and SMNVEV (reference sequence). CDR3 DNA: TGTGCCAGCAGTTTATCGACTAGCGGGAGCAACGAGCAGTACTTC. The encoded protein is CASSLSTSGSNEQYF.

This clone was observed once. CDR3 amino acids: CSVATDSYNEQFF. The CDR3 DNA is TGCAGCGTTGCTACAGACTCCTACAATGAGCAGTTCTTC. This sequence joins TRBV29-1 and TRBJ2-1; unclear D gene. V was clipped by 4 bases and J by 0 bases, with 7 bases between them. CDR1 SQVTM and CDR2 ANQGSEA come from the germline V gene. The CDR3 is made up of 13 amino acids.

The rearrangement uses TRBV18 and TRBJ2-1, with 9 bases fitting TRBD2. Germline values: CDR1 KGHSH, CDR2 LQKENI. The CDR3 has 17 residues. The junction had 11 bases not matched to a gene; V was cut back by 0 bases and J by 8 bases. The CDR3 region has the DNA TGTGCCAGCTCACCACCGTCCCTAGCGGGGAGCATGCATGAGCAGTTCTTC. Its protein is CASSPPSLAGSMHEQFF.

J is TRBJ1-1 and V is TRBV6-1; 7 bases align to TRBD1. CDR1 is MNHNS and CDR2 is SASEGT in the germline V gene. The CDR3 runs 13 residues. Trimming cost V 3 bases and J 8 bases; bases outside gene matches: 6. The chain's CDR3 is CASSDPDRREAFF. CDR3 nucleotides: TGTGCCAGCAGTGACCCGGACAGGCGGGAAGCTTTCTTT.

The V call is TRBV11-2, the J call TRBJ2-3, with a possible D match to TRBD1 (5 bases). This CDR3 comprises 14 residues. The germline V and J ends were trimmed by 6 bases and 7 bases, with 17 bases remaining between them. Germline assignment: CDR1 SGHAT and CDR2 FQNNGV. The CDR3 here is CASRRAAGPNTQYF. In DNA, the CDR3 is TGTGCCAGCAGGCGTGCGGCAGGGCCGAATACGCAGTATTTT.

The chain recombines TRBV9 with TRBJ2-1, with 9 bases fitting TRBD1. This CDR3 comprises 15 residues. Germline V gene lookup returns CDR1 SGDLS and CDR2 YYNGEE. Trimming at V came to 4 bases and at J to 7 bases, leaving 9 bases not matched to a gene. The CDR3 DNA follows: TGTGCCAGCAGCTTAACCGGGACAGGGCCGAATGAGCAGTTCTTC. Amino acid sequence: CASSLTGTGPNEQFF.

The V gene is TRBV6-6, the J gene TRBJ1-5, with D possibly TRBD1 on 6 matching bases. There are 15 residues in the CDR3. Germline lookup yields CDR1 MNHNY and CDR2 SVGAGI (reference sequence). With 2 bases removed from V and 4 bases from J, the gap between germline ends came to 12 bases. The CDR3 is CASSYPGHQNQPQHF. The CDR3 DNA reads TGTGCCAGCAGTTACCCGGGACACCAGAATCAGCCCCAGCATTTT.

This chain joins TRBV9 and TRBJ2-7; D is undetermined. The germline V gene encodes CDR1 SGDLS and CDR2 YYNGEE. V was cut by 0 bases and J by 7 bases, with 14 bases left in between. The CDR3 is made up of 14 amino acids. The chain's CDR3 is CASSVEAQVEEQYF. In DNA form, the CDR3 reads TGTGCCAGCAGCGTAGAAGCTCAGGTCGAGGAGCAGTACTTC. Full variable domain (missing parts from reference TRBV9 and TRBJ2-7): DSGVTQTPKHLITATGQRVTLRCSPRSGDLSVYWYQQSLDQGLQFLIQYYNGEERAKGNILERFSAQQFPDLHSELNLSSLELGDSALYFCASSVEAQVEEQYFGPGTRLTVT.

CDR3 DNA: TGTGCCAGCAGCAAAGGGTTTAGCGGGAGGGCCCTCTGTCCTGCCCTAGCCAAAAACAGTCAGTACTTC. Residues: CASSKGFSGRALCPALAKNSQYF. V is TRBV21-1 and J is TRBJ2-4; no check of the table's D call, TRBD2, against the DNA was made. TRBV21-1 is reported as a pseudogene. There are 23 residues in the CDR3.

The chain links TRBV5-5 to TRBJ2-1, with D maybe TRBD2 (6 bases). Germline-derived CDR1 and CDR2 are SGHKS and YYEKEE (reference sequence). The ends were cut back, 2 bases at V and 0 bases at J, with 12 bases in the middle. This CDR3 is 16 amino acids long. Written as DNA, the CDR3 is TGTGCCAGCAGCTTTCGTAGCGGTAGCTCCTACAATGAGCAGTTCTTC. This codes for CASSFRSGSSYNEQFF. The full variable domain, with the rest looked up from reference TRBV5-5 and TRBJ2-1, is DAGVTQSPTHLIKTRGQQVTLRCSPISGHKSVSWYQQVLGQGPQFIFQYYEKEERGRGNFPDRFSARQFPNYSSELNVNALLLGDSALYLCASSFRSGSSYNEQFFGPGTRLTVL.